The T cell receptor (beta chain) under discussion was sequenced for a study of T cell responses to AZD1222 COVID-19 vaccine. The CDR3 covers 15 residues. Germline V gene data show CDR1 as SGHVS and CDR2 as FNYEAQ. V gave up 4 bases and J gave up 3 bases; unmatched junction bases: 4. Concerning this clone itself: What it binds is not known.

Data came from immunoSEQ multiplex PCR; TCRdb stores just in-frame clones and leaves some out. The table lists some 79,000 clones, approximately 85% of them singletons, with 9% to 14% in the top ten. Points from the study as a whole: Spike-specific TCRs gained breadth and depth after people received two AZD1222 doses.

The origin of this receptor is an adult who received the AZD1222 COVID-19 vaccine. The source material was peripheral blood, sampled 28 days after the second AZD1222 dose. The chain uses TRBV7-6 and TRBJ1-5; 9 nucleotides match TRBD1. For the CDR3, the DNA is TGTGCCAGCAGCTCAGGGACAGGGAACAATCAGCCCCAGCATTTT. This gives the protein CASSSGTGNNQPQHF.